The 27 T cell receptor beta chains given below trace back to one sample, sequenced in a study of untreated major depressive disorder. TCRdb's copy holds only in-frame clones and misses some; the assay was immunoSEQ multiplex PCR. The repertoire has around 13,000 clones, nearly 95% of them found once; the top ten carry more than 0.75%. For these receptors, no antigen is known. Study results and caveats: CD4+ T cells from depressed patients used TRBV05-01 (Vbeta 5.1) more often than controls.

The sample taken for sequencing was CD4+ T cells from PBMCs. The source is a man aged 25 to 40 with major depressive disorder.

In regard to this clone: This sample also contains other DNA sequences that code for the same CDR3. The genes are TRBV6-1 and TRBJ1-1; weak D call: TRBD1 (6 bases). The CDR3 is 12 residues long. The germline CDR1 and CDR2 sequences are MNHNS and SASEGT. Deletions cut 8 bases from V and 5 bases from J, with 12 bases between. The CDR3 loop reads CASRGGWTEAFF. The CDR3 DNA reads as TGTGCCAGCCGTGGGGGCTGGACTGAAGCTTTCTTT.

The V gene is TRBV30, the J gene TRBJ2-1, with TRBD2 matching 7 bases. The J segment lost 7 bases and the V segment lost 0 bases, leaving 9 bases of the junction unmatched. The germline V gene has CDR1 GTSNPN and CDR2 SVGIG (reference sequence). The CDR3 loop spans 15 amino acids. The CDR3 region is CAWSVLSSGRNEQFF. The CDR3 bases are TGTGCCTGGAGTGTACTGTCTAGCGGTAGGAATGAGCAGTTCTTC.

The chain joins TRBV19 to TRBJ2-7; TRBD1 agrees at 7 bases. The CDR3 sequence is 13 residues long. Trimming removed 9 bases from V and 3 bases from J; junction bases left unmatched: 8. The V gene's germline CDR1 is LNHDA and CDR2 SQIVND (reference sequence). CDR3 in amino acids: CARARTGGYEQYF. The CDR3 DNA sequence: TGTGCCAGAGCCCGGACAGGCGGCTACGAGCAGTACTTC.

J is TRBJ2-3 and V is TRBV4-2; TRBD1 is a possible D gene (6 bases). Per germline, CDR1 LGHNA and CDR2 YNFKEQ. The CDR3 is 14 residues long. V was pared by 4 bases and J by 2 bases, with 10 bases between. The CDR3 DNA reads as TGTGCCAGCAGCCGAGGGGGTTCCACAGATACGCAGTATTTT. Amino acids: CASSRGGSTDTQYF.

The rearrangement joins TRBV4-1 to TRBJ2-5; perhaps TRBD1 as D (5 bases). Germline V gives CDR1 MGHRA, CDR2 YSYEKL. Trimming cost V 0 bases and J 5 bases, with 10 bases left between them. This CDR3 is 14 amino acids long. The CDR3 DNA reads as TGCGCCAGCAGCCAAGAGAGGCAGGGCGAGACCCAGTACTTC. This translates into CASSQERQGETQYF.

This clone is medium-sized (0.01 to 0.1%) in the sample. V usage is TRBV28 and J usage is TRBJ1-5; TRBD1 agrees at 7 bases. The CDR3 runs to 12 residues. Germline V gives CDR1 MDHEN, CDR2 SYDVKM. The trim removed 6 bases at V and 7 bases at J, leaving 3 bases unmatched. The CDR3 coding sequence is TGTGCCAGCAGGACAGGGAGCCAGCCCCAGCATTTT. Its protein product is CASRTGSQPQHF. The full variable domain, rest sourced from reference TRBV28 and TRBJ1-5, is DVKVTQSSRYLVKRTGEKVFLECVQDMDHENMFWYRQDPGLGLRLIYFSYDVKMKEKGDIPEGYSVSREKKERFSLILESASTNQTSMYLCASRTGSQPQHFGDGTRLSIL.

This chain connects TRBV5-6 to TRBJ1-2, with no clear D. Germline V gene data show CDR1 as SGHDT and CDR2 as YYEEEE. CDR3 length equals 13 residues. The germline V and J ends were trimmed by 4 bases and 7 bases, with 14 bases remaining between them. CDR3 region: CASSLPGRGGYTF. The CDR3 region has the DNA TGTGCCAGCAGCCTTCCCGGAAGAGGTGGCTACACCTTC.

The rearrangement links TRBV5-6 to TRBJ1-5; perhaps TRBD1 as D (6 bases). V shed 3 bases and J shed 2 bases, with 15 bases lying between them. Germline CDR1 reads SGHDT; CDR2 reads YYEEEE. The CDR3 sequence is 16 residues long. The CDR3 loop reads CASSWRRGAGNQPQHF. The CDR3 DNA reads TGTGCCAGCAGCTGGCGGCGGGGGGCTGGCAATCAGCCCCAGCATTTT.

The rearrangement links TRBV20-1 to TRBJ2-1; D call uncertain. The CDR3 covers 11 residues. The germline V gene has CDR1 DFQATT and CDR2 SNEGSKA (reference sequence). Trimming took off 1 base at V and 9 bases at J, with 7 bases between the two ends. CDR3 coding DNA: TGCAGTGCTAGAGTAGTCATTGAGCAGTTCTTC. Amino acid sequence: CSARVVIEQFF.

This clone is a singleton in its sample. The genes are TRBV29-1 and TRBJ2-2; TRBD2 matches 14 bases. From germline, CDR1 is SQVTM and CDR2 ANQGSEA. Unmatched junction bases numbered 3, after V lost 4 bases and J lost 2 bases. The CDR3 sequence is 16 residues long. The CDR3 nucleotides read TGCAGCGTTGCCGGACTAGCGGGGGGTAACACCGGGGAGCTGTTTTTT. Translating it yields CSVAGLAGGNTGELFF.

V is TRBV6-4 and J is TRBJ2-1; 7 nucleotides line up with TRBD2. Trimming cost V 5 bases and J 5 bases; bases outside gene matches: 18. Germline CDR1 is MRHNA and CDR2 is SNTAGT. The CDR3 spans 18 residues. DNA for the CDR3: TGTGCCAGCAGTTGTCCCATTGTAAGTGGGGGGGAGAACAATGAGCAGTTCTTC. Protein: CASSCPIVSGGENNEQFF.

To note about this clone: Other DNA sequences in this specimen translate into the identical CDR3. The chain uses TRBV28 and TRBJ1-5, with D possibly TRBD1 on 5 matching bases. V was clipped by 2 bases and J by 7 bases, with 6 bases between them. Germline CDR1 reads MDHEN; CDR2 reads SYDVKM. The CDR3 covers 12 residues. The CDR3 coding sequence is TGTGCCAGCAGTTTAAGGGGCCAGCCCCAGCATTTT. The encoded protein is CASSLRGQPQHF.

The chain joins TRBV18 to TRBJ1-1; D uncertain. CDR1 and CDR2 from the germline V gene are KGHSH and LQKENI. The V and J ends lost 2 bases and 5 bases respectively, with 18 bases between them. The CDR3 is 16 residues long. The CDR3 loop is CASSPGLGEFRTEAFF. The CDR3 DNA reads TGTGCCAGCTCACCAGGTCTTGGGGAGTTCAGAACTGAAGCTTTCTTT.

This chain joins TRBV29-1 and TRBJ2-7; the match to TRBD1 covers 8 bases. Germline values: CDR1 SQVTM, CDR2 ANQGSEA. This CDR3 is 12 amino acids long. Trimming took 6 bases from V and 5 from J; bases not matched to a gene: 6. The CDR3 loop reads CSVRTGSNEQYF. The CDR3 DNA sequence: TGCAGCGTACGGACAGGGTCAAACGAGCAGTACTTC.

The gene calls are TRBV20-1 and TRBJ2-1, with a tentative D call TRBD2 (7 bases). This CDR3 is built from 11 residues. Germline CDR1 reads DFQATT; CDR2 reads SNEGSKA (reference sequence). CDR3: CSPRGGAEQFF. CDR3 DNA: TGCAGCCCAAGGGGGGGAGCTGAGCAGTTCTTC.

For the CDR3, the DNA is TGTGCCAGCAGTTATAAACAGGGGGCGATTTACGAGCAGTACTTC. Translated, it gives CASSYKQGAIYEQYF. J is TRBJ2-7 and V is TRBV6-6, with 9 bases identical to TRBD1. This CDR3 has 15 amino acids. Trimming cost V 3 bases and J 4 bases; bases outside gene matches: 7. From germline, CDR1 is MNHNY and CDR2 SVGAGI (reference sequence).

The chain has TRBV21-1 and TRBJ2-1; TRBD2, the table's D call, was not compared with the DNA. TRBV21-1 is designated a pseudogene. The CDR3 extends over 11 amino acids. CDR3 bases: TGTGCCAGCAGCAAGATCCTAGAGCAGTTCTTC. Residues: CASSKILEQFF.

The chain joins TRBV6-4 to TRBJ2-3; D not certain. CDR1 is MRHNA, CDR2 SNTAGT, per germline. V lost 7 bases and J lost 0, with 11 bases in between. This CDR3 has 14 residues. The CDR3 reads CASKAIFSTDTQYF. CDR3 nucleotide sequence: TGTGCCAGCAAGGCAATCTTTAGCACAGATACGCAGTATTTT.

This clone has only one observation. The J gene is TRBJ1-6, the V gene TRBV6-5; D may be TRBD1 (5 bases). Trimming took 6 bases from V and 6 from J, leaving 12 bases between them. Germline lookup yields CDR1 MNHEY and CDR2 SVGAGI. This CDR3 comprises 14 residues. The CDR3 coding sequence is TGTGCCAGCAGGCGGGACGGAGCTAATTCACCCCTCCACTTT. Residues: CASRRDGANSPLHF.

The chain has TRBV6-1 and TRBJ1-1, with D tentatively TRBD1 (5 bases). CDR1 is MNHNS and CDR2 is SASEGT in the germline V gene. There are 13 residues in the CDR3. Trimming left V 8 bases short and J 5 bases short, with 15 bases between. Here the CDR3 reads CASSQGDETEAFF. CDR3 DNA sequence: TGTGCCAGCTCCCAGGGAGATGAGACTGAAGCTTTCTTT.

The chain links TRBV15 to TRBJ1-2; a weak D match, TRBD1 (5 bases). V was clipped by 3 bases and J by 4 bases, with 15 bases between them. Germline loops: CDR1 LNHNV, CDR2 YYDKDF (reference sequence). The length of the CDR3 is 15 residues. The CDR3, as DNA: TGTGCCACCAGCAGGTTGGAGGCGCAGGGCTATGGCTACACCTTC. Translation gives CATSRLEAQGYGYTF.

The chain employs TRBV5-6 and TRBJ2-3, with a possible D match to TRBD1 (6 bases). This CDR3 contains 16 residues. Per germline, CDR1 SGHDT and CDR2 YYEEEE. V was cut by 1 base and J by 3 bases, with 15 bases left in between. CDR3 sequence reads: CASSLIRGLRTDTQYF. CDR3 sequence (DNA): TGTGCCAGCAGCTTGATCAGGGGCCTGAGGACAGATACGCAGTATTTT.

This clone has only one observation. The rearrangement joins TRBV5-4 to TRBJ1-1, with a tentative D call TRBD1 (5 bases). CDR3 length: 15 amino acids. V lost 4 bases to trimming and J lost 4 bases, with 17 bases between them. Per the germline V gene, CDR1 is SGHNT and CDR2 is YYREEE (reference sequence). Written as DNA, the CDR3 is TGTGCCAGCAGCCCGAGAGAGGGCGGGGGCACTGAAGCTTTCTTT. This translates into CASSPREGGGTEAFF.

The rearrangement uses TRBV6-6 and TRBJ1-6, with D unclear. CDR1 and CDR2 from the germline V gene are MNHNY and SVGAGI (reference sequence). V gave up 6 bases and J gave up 6 bases, with 12 bases separating them. The CDR3 contains 14 residues. In nucleotides, the CDR3 is TGTGCCAGCAGACCGGACGGCGCTAATTCACCCCTCCACTTT. Protein product: CASRPDGANSPLHF.

The J gene is TRBJ2-2, the V gene TRBV4-2; unclear D gene. The CDR3 runs to 16 residues. Germline CDR1 LGHNA, CDR2 YNFKEQ. The V end was cut by 0 bases, the J end by 3 bases, with 11 bases between. The CDR3 is CASSQDLGSDTGELFF. CDR3 bases: TGTGCCAGCAGCCAAGATCTGGGATCGGACACCGGGGAGCTGTTTTTT.

The chain carries TRBV5-6 and TRBJ1-1; maybe TRBD1 (6 bases). CDR3 length: 15 residues. CDR1 SGHDT and CDR2 YYEEEE come from the germline V gene. V was pared by 5 bases and J by 4 bases, with 18 bases between. The CDR3 sequence is CASSRPGGRSTEAFF. In DNA form, the CDR3 reads TGTGCCAGCAGTCGGCCCGGGGGGCGCAGCACTGAAGCTTTCTTT.

This clone was found once. The V call is TRBV6-1, the J call TRBJ2-7, with D unresolved. V lost 1 base and J 3 bases, leaving 13 bases between the germline ends. This CDR3 comprises 15 residues. CDR1 MNHNS and CDR2 SASEGT come from the germline V gene. DNA for the CDR3: TGTGCCAGCAGTGAAGGCGAGGCGGTCCTCTACGAGCAGTACTTC. Its translation is CASSEGEAVLYEQYF.